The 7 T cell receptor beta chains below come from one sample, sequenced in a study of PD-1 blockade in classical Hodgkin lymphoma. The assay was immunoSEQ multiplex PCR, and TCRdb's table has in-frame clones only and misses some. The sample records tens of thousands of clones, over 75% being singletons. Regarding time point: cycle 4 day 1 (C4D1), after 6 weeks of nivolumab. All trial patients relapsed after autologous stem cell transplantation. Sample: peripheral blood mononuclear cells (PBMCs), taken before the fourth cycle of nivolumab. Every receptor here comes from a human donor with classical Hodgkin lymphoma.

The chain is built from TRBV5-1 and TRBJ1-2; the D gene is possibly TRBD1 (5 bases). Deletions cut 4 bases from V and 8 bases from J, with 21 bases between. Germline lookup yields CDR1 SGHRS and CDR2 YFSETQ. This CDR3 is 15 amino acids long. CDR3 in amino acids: CASSPDGATGGGYTF. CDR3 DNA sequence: TGCGCCAGCAGCCCCGATGGGGCTACGGGGGGAGGCTACACCTTC.

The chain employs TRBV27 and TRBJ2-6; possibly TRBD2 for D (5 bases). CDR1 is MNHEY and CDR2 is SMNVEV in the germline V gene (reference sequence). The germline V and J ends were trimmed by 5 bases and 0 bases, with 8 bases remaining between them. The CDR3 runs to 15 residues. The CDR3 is CASSPGYSGANVLTF. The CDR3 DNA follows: TGTGCCAGCAGTCCGGGGTACTCTGGGGCCAACGTCCTGACTTTC.

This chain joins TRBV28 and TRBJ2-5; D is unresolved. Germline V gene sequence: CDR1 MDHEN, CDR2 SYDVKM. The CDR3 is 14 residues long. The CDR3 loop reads CGIRRPFFQETQYF. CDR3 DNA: TGTGGCATACGCAGACCTTTTTTCCAAGAGACCCAGTACTTC.

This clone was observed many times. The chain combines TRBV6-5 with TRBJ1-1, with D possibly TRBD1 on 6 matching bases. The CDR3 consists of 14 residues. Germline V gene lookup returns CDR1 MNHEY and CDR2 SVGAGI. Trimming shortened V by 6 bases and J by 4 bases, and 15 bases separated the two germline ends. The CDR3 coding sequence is TGTGCCAGCAGGACTGGACAGCAGACCACTGAAGCTTTCTTT. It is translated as CASRTGQQTTEAFF.

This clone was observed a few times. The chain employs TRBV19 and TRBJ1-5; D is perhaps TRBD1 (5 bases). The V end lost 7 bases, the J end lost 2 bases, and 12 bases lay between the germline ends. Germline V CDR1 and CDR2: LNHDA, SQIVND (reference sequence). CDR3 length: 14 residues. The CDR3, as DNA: TGTGCCAGTATTAAGGGGACGGGCAATCAGCCCCAGCATTTT. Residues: CASIKGTGNQPQHF.

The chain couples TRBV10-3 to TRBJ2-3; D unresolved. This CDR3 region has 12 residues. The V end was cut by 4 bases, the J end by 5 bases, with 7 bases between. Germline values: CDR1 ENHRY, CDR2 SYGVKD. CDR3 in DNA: TGTGCCATCAGTGGGTCCGGAGATACGCAGTATTTT. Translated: CAISGSGDTQYF.

The CDR3 sequence: CASSIPNWGQFF. The CDR3 bases are TGTGCCAGTAGTATCCCCAACTGGGGCCAGTTCTTC. V is TRBV19 and J is TRBJ2-1, with D possibly TRBD1 on 5 matching bases. This CDR3 is built from 12 residues. The germline CDR1 and CDR2 sequences are LNHDA and SQIVND (reference sequence). The V gene lost 3 bases and the J gene lost 13 bases, with 13 bases spanning the gap.